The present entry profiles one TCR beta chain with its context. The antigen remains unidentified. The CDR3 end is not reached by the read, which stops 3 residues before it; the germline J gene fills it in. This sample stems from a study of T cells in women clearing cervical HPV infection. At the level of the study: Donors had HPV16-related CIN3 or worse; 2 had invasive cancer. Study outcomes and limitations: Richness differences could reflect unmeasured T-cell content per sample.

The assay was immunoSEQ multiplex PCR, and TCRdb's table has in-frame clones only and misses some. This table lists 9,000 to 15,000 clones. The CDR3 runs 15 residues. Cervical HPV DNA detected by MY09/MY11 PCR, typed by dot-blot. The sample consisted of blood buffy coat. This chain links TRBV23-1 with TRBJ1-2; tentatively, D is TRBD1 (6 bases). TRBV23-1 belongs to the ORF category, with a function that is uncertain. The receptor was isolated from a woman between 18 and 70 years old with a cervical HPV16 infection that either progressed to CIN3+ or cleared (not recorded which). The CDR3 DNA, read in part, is TGCGCCAGCAGCCTGGCACTAGCGGGGGCGTACGAC. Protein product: CASSLALAGAYD. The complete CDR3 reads CASSLALAGAYDYTF.